Presented here are 25 T cell receptor beta chains from one specimen sequenced in a study of graft-versus-host responses after intestinal transplantation. Which antigens these TCRs recognize remains unknown. This table comes from immunoSEQ multiplex PCR, and its TCRdb copy is limited to in-frame clones, with some not included. The sample yields over 85,000 clones, approximately 95% seen once. This specimen was unstimulated CD8+ T cells sorted from spleen or lymph node cells, taken before intestinal transplant. The receptors were sampled from a human donor who received an intestinal transplant.

The chain links TRBV6-5 to TRBJ1-3; D is undetermined. Between the trimmed V and J ends, which lost 3 bases and 2 bases, there was a span of 5 bases. Germline lookup yields CDR1 MNHEY and CDR2 SVGAGI. CDR3 size: 13 residues. The CDR3 loop is CASSYAAGNTIYF. For the CDR3, the DNA is TGTGCCAGCAGTTATGCGGCTGGAAACACCATATATTTT.

The rearrangement uses TRBV19 and TRBJ1-1, with 12 positions matching TRBD1. V gave up 5 bases and J gave up 0 bases; unmatched junction bases: 7. Germline CDR1 reads LNHDA; CDR2 reads SQIVND (reference sequence). This CDR3 contains 17 residues. CDR3 bases: TGTGCCAGTAGTTGGGGACAGGGGGCAATCATGAACACTGAAGCTTTCTTT. As protein: CASSWGQGAIMNTEAFF. Filled out from reference TRBV19 and TRBJ1-1, the complete variable domain reads DGGITQSPKYLFRKEGQNVTLSCEQNLNHDAMYWYRQDPGQGLRLIYYSQIVNDFQKGDIAEGYSVSREKKESFPLTVTSAQKNPTAFYLCASSWGQGAIMNTEAFFGQGTRLTVV.

V gene TRBV4-1 combines with J gene TRBJ2-5; the D gene is possibly TRBD2 (6 bases). The germline gives CDR1 MGHRA, CDR2 YSYEKL. This CDR3 is built from 15 residues. V shed 4 bases and J shed 1 base, with 13 bases lying between them. The CDR3 region is CASSLGSFGQETQYF. As DNA, the CDR3 is TGCGCCAGCAGCCTCGGGAGTTTCGGCCAAGAGACCCAGTACTTC.

The CDR3 DNA sequence: TGTGCCAGCAGCAGTTTCGGCACACGGGGAAAAGGGGAGCAGTTCTTC. Translation gives CASSSFGTRGKGEQFF. The chain joins TRBV7-2 to TRBJ2-1, with a weak D call TRBD2 (5 bases). CDR1 is SGHTA and CDR2 is FQGNSA in the germline V gene. This CDR3 has 16 amino acids. V gave up 5 bases and J gave up 10 bases, with 24 bases separating them.

The CDR3 bases are TGTGCCAGCAGTCAGAAGACAGGGGGGGCAACTGAAGCTTTCTTT. Amino acids: CASSQKTGGATEAFF. V is TRBV5-6 and J is TRBJ1-1; 9 bases are a match to TRBD1. The CDR3 extends over 15 amino acids. The junction had 10 bases not matched to a gene; V was cut back by 5 bases and J by 5 bases. In germline, CDR1 is SGHDT, CDR2 YYEEEE.

The gene calls are TRBV2 and TRBJ1-5, with D maybe TRBD1 (5 bases). Germline V CDR1 and CDR2: SNHLY, FYNNEI. The CDR3 consists of 15 residues. The V end lost 6 bases, the J end lost 2 bases, and 14 bases lay between the germline ends. This chain's CDR3 is CASRFQGFGNQPQHF. CDR3 coding DNA: TGTGCCAGCAGATTTCAGGGATTTGGCAATCAGCCCCAGCATTTT.

The V and J genes are TRBV19 and TRBJ2-7; tentatively, D is TRBD1 (6 bases). The CDR3 is made up of 15 amino acids. CDR1 is LNHDA and CDR2 is SQIVND in the germline V gene (reference sequence). Trimming stripped 3 bases from V and 0 bases from J, with 12 bases between. The CDR3 loop reads CASSILGGGSYEQYF. The CDR3 DNA reads as TGTGCCAGTAGTATTCTTGGGGGCGGCTCCTACGAGCAGTACTTC.

This chain links TRBV29-1 with TRBJ1-3, with D hard to call. The CDR3 has 11 residues. CDR1 SQVTM and CDR2 ANQGSEA come from the germline V gene. The V end lost 5 bases, the J end lost 4 bases, and 6 bases lay between the germline ends. This CDR3 reads CSVLTGNTIYF. The CDR3 DNA sequence: TGCAGCGTTCTAACGGGAAACACCATATATTTT. Combining the CDR3 with reference TRBV29-1 and TRBJ1-3 gives the whole variable domain SAVISQKPSRDICQRGTSLTIQCQVDSQVTMMFWYRQQPGQSLTLIATANQGSEATYESGFVIDKFPISRPNLTFSTLTVSNMSPEDSSIYLCSVLTGNTIYFGEGSWLTVV.

This clone was found once. The chain is built from TRBV5-5 and TRBJ1-1; 8 bases match TRBD1. CDR3 length equals 14 residues. The V segment lost 5 bases and the J segment 0 bases; nucleotides outside the gene matches: 3. From germline, CDR1 is SGHKS and CDR2 YYEKEE (reference sequence). The CDR3 bases are TGTGCCAGCAGTGGGGACAGGATGAACACTGAAGCTTTCTTT. Its protein product is CASSGDRMNTEAFF.

The chain is built from TRBV7-8 and TRBJ2-7; 7 nucleotides agree with TRBD1. This CDR3 spans 13 amino acids. The germline V gene has CDR1 SGHVS and CDR2 FQNEAQ. Trimming at V came to 5 bases and at J to 2 bases, leaving 3 bases not matched to a gene. The CDR3 loop reads CASSPGQPYEQYF. The DNA for the CDR3 is TGTGCCAGCAGCCCGGGACAGCCCTACGAGCAGTACTTC.

The chain joins TRBV19 to TRBJ1-5, with a weak D call TRBD1 (6 bases). Germline CDR1 reads LNHDA; CDR2 reads SQIVND (reference sequence). V lost 4 bases, J lost 6 bases, and 19 bases lay in between. The CDR3 sequence is 16 residues long. The CDR3 reads CASSNEGGATGQPQHF. CDR3 DNA: TGTGCCAGTAGTAATGAAGGGGGGGCAACCGGTCAGCCCCAGCATTTT.

The gene calls are TRBV5-1 and TRBJ1-1, with 8 bases identical to TRBD1. From germline, CDR1 is SGHRS and CDR2 YFSETQ. V lost 4 bases to trimming and J lost 0 bases; unmatched junction nucleotides: 8. CDR3 length: 16 amino acids. CDR3 amino acids: CASSLSGTGLNTEAFF. In DNA form, the CDR3 reads TGCGCCAGCAGCCTATCCGGGACAGGATTGAACACTGAAGCTTTCTTT.

The V call is TRBV5-1, the J call TRBJ1-1, with unresolved D. Germline CDR1 is SGHRS and CDR2 is YFSETQ. V lost 0 bases and J lost 8, with 8 bases in between. This CDR3 spans 12 amino acids. The CDR3 DNA is TGCGCCAGCAGCTTGGGGTACAGCGAAGCTTTCTTT. Its translation is CASSLGYSEAFF. Full variable domain (missing parts from reference TRBV5-1 and TRBJ1-1): KAGVTQTPRYLIKTRGQQVTLSCSPISGHRSVSWYQQTPGQGLQFLFEYFSETQRNKGNFPGRFSGRQFSNSRSEMNVSTLELGDSALYLCASSLGYSEAFFGQGTRLTVV.

The rearrangement joins TRBV7-9 to TRBJ1-1, with D tentatively TRBD1 (5 bases). The CDR3 extends over 12 amino acids. Germline-derived CDR1 and CDR2 are SEHNR and FQNEAQ (reference sequence). V lost 4 bases and J lost 8, with 11 bases in between. The CDR3 DNA reads TGTGCCAGCAGCTATTCCTACAGGGAAGCTTTCTTT. Translating gives CASSYSYREAFF.

The chain has TRBV4-1 and TRBJ2-7; 8 bases are shared with TRBD1. This CDR3 spans 15 amino acids. V trimming: 1 base; J trimming: 2 bases; junction bases outside the gene matches: 4. The germline CDR1 and CDR2 sequences are MGHRA and YSYEKL. The DNA for the CDR3 is TGCGCCAGCAGCCAAGTGACAGGGGTTCCCTACGAGCAGTACTTC. Residues: CASSQVTGVPYEQYF.

The rearrangement joins TRBV4-2 to TRBJ2-5, with 14 bases matching TRBD2. From germline, CDR1 is LGHNA and CDR2 YNFKEQ. The CDR3 runs to 19 residues. The V and J ends lost 3 bases and 1 base, in that order; junction bases with no gene match: 10. This CDR3 reads CASSQETGTSGGIQETQYF. The CDR3 DNA follows: TGTGCCAGCAGCCAGGAAACCGGGACTAGCGGGGGCATCCAAGAGACCCAGTACTTC.

The genes are TRBV7-9 and TRBJ1-3; the D gene is possibly TRBD1 (6 bases). V was clipped by 5 bases and J by 8 bases, with 13 bases between them. There are 13 residues in the CDR3. CDR1 is SEHNR, CDR2 FQNEAQ, per germline (reference sequence). Written as DNA, the CDR3 is TGTGCCAGCAGCCCCGGAAGGACAGACACCATATATTTT. This codes for CASSPGRTDTIYF. The entire variable domain, with the rest obtained from reference TRBV7-9 and TRBJ1-3, is as follows: DTGVSQNPRHKITKRGQNVTFRCDPISEHNRLYWYRQTLGQGPEFLTYFQNEAQLEKSRLLSDRFSAERPKGSFSTLEIQRTEQGDSAMYLCASSPGRTDTIYFGEGSWLTVV.

In its sample, this clone was seen a few times. This chain uses TRBV27 with TRBJ1-6, with TRBD1 matching 9 bases. This CDR3 region has 16 residues. J lost 10 bases, V lost 4 bases, and 11 bases had no gene match. Germline assignment: CDR1 MNHEY and CDR2 SMNVEV (reference sequence). CDR3 amino acids: CASSSPAGTGRSPLHF. The CDR3 DNA reads as TGTGCCAGCAGTTCCCCCGCCGGGACAGGGAGGTCACCCCTCCACTTT.

V is TRBV21-1 and J is TRBJ1-6; TRBD1 is the table's D call, not checked against the DNA. TRBV21-1 is designated a pseudogene. The CDR3 runs to 14 residues. DNA of the CDR3: TGTGCCAGCAGGTGGGGCGGTCATAGTTCACCCCTCCACTTT. It yields the protein CASRWGGHSSPLHF.

The V gene is TRBV9, the J gene TRBJ2-1; 8 bases are a match to TRBD2. V lost 0 bases and J lost 7; bases outside the gene matches: 12. The CDR3 is 17 residues long. The V gene's germline CDR1 is SGDLS and CDR2 YYNGEE. CDR3 bases: TGTGCCAGCAGCGTAGTTACGGGGGGGCTCAGAGGTAATGAGCAGTTCTTC. This sequence encodes CASSVVTGGLRGNEQFF.

The V and J genes are TRBV5-5 and TRBJ2-5, with 7 bases fitting TRBD1. Germline trimming cut 0 bases from V and 1 base from J; bases unmatched to any gene: 3. The germline V gene encodes CDR1 SGHKS and CDR2 YYEKEE (reference sequence). There are 15 residues in the CDR3. CDR3 sequence reads: CASSLEGALQETQYF. The CDR3 DNA follows: TGTGCCAGCAGCTTGGAGGGGGCCCTCCAAGAGACCCAGTACTTC. The whole variable domain, remainder taken from reference TRBV5-5 and TRBJ2-5, is DAGVTQSPTHLIKTRGQQVTLRCSPISGHKSVSWYQQVLGQGPQFIFQYYEKEERGRGNFPDRFSARQFPNYSSELNVNALLLGDSALYLCASSLEGALQETQYFGPGTRLLVL.

The chain carries TRBV9 and TRBJ2-1; TRBD2 aligns across 8 bases. Per germline, CDR1 SGDLS and CDR2 YYNGEE. This CDR3 has 18 residues. V gave up 0 bases and J gave up 5 bases; unmatched junction bases: 13. CDR3 DNA: TGTGCCAGCAGCGTAGAGCCAAGAGGGACTAGGTTAGACAATGAGCAGTTCTTC. Translation: CASSVEPRGTRLDNEQFF.

V usage is TRBV25-1 and J usage is TRBJ2-5; 9 bases map to TRBD2. The J call may be in error: the DNA end matches TRBJ2-7 better. The CDR3 sequence is 13 residues long. Germline CDR1 MGHDK, CDR2 SYGVNS. The CDR3 sequence is CATLSGRSYEQYF. CDR3 bases: TGTGCCACCTTAAGCGGGAGGTCTTACGAGCAGTACTTC.

The V and J genes are TRBV4-3 and TRBJ1-1; the D gene is possibly TRBD1 (6 bases). The germline V and J ends were trimmed by 1 base and 0 bases, with 18 bases remaining between them. Germline V gene lookup returns CDR1 LGHNA and CDR2 YSLEER. The CDR3 is 18 amino acids. The CDR3 loop reads CASSQGPRIDRLNTEAFF. The CDR3 DNA reads TGCGCCAGCAGCCAAGGGCCAAGAATCGACAGGCTGAACACTGAAGCTTTCTTT.

The chain employs TRBV7-9 and TRBJ2-1, with TRBD2 matching over 13 bases. The CDR3 loop spans 18 amino acids. Trimming cost V 4 bases and J 7 bases; bases outside gene matches: 13. Germline V CDR1 and CDR2: SEHNR, FQNEAQ (reference sequence). CDR3 coding DNA: TGTGCCAGCAGCTCCATACTAGCGGGGGGGAGTTTGGGGAATGAGCAGTTCTTC. It specifies CASSSILAGGSLGNEQFF.